This entry concerns a single T cell receptor beta chain. This clonotype was seen many times. Its specific antigen is unknown. It has no much larger one-base neighbor in the sample; base qualities were not kept. The sample's time point label, decoded: pre-sensitization, week 0. The sample's treatment or condition, from its label and the paper: therapeutic diphenylcyclopropenone sensitization with weekly scalp DPC. Blood at each patch-test visit was drawn before the patch test was applied. Eligible patients were aged 18 to 70, diagnosed with alopecia, deemed suitable for DPC therapy, and excluded if pregnant. Total RNA was isolated from unfractionated whole blood collected in Tempus Blood RNA tubes. This entry comes from a study of human T cells and chemical hapten exposure (dated by TCRdb to the early 2020s). At the level of the whole study: For sensitization, 2% DPC in acetone was applied to an approximately 2 cm by approximately 2 cm area of upper inner arm skin. Approximately 30 alopecia patients provided blood for TCR sequencing at one to four time points (pre-sensitization, 2, 6 and 24 weeks). Patch testing was performed on the upper back with Finn chambers containing 0.01% DPC, and the patch tests were scored after 6 days according to International Contact Dermatitis Research Group standards. Weekly therapeutic DPC doses were additionally applied to the scalp of patients throughout the approximately 25-week study period. Blood samples were taken from patients before sensitization (week 0) and then at 2, 6 and about 24 weeks after DPC sensitization. Libraries were pooled for sequencing, and per-sample TCR yields varied mainly because of small differences in library volumes within the pool. Peripheral blood TCR repertoire changes were tracked in vivo in alopecia patients during primary and secondary sensitization to the hapten diphenylcyclopropenone (DPC). Most of the patients in the cohort were female, and the cohort covered alopecia areata with under or over 50% scalp involvement, alopecia totalis and alopecia universalis.

The germline V gene provides CDR1 SGHDT and CDR2 YYEEEE. The CDR3 goes from the cysteine to the phenylalanine over 15 residues. Kept here is only the CDR3 DNA, which spans 45 bases and is read in frame from base 1. V sheds 4 bases and J sheds 1 base, leaving 12 bases between their ends. Results and caveats for the whole study, not just this receptor: No change with DPC sensitization was found in the number of TCRs above 1 in 1000 frequency, and no evidence of global repertoire structure alterations was found. Repeated subsampling changed both the strength of the expansion versus patch-test correlation and the threshold at which that correlation became significant. The number of PT1 expanded TCRs positively correlated with patch test score, significant at thresholds 8, 16 and 32 but not 4. Alopecia, a presumed autoimmune disease, was present in all patients, so the immune response of the patients might differ from that of healthy individuals. Compared with pre-sensitization or healthy control sets, expanded TCRs formed significantly more large CDR3 similarity clusters, which is consistent with antigen-driven responses.

The library was produced with RACE. Data came from a NextSeq 500. During library preparation, unique molecular identifiers were attached to individual cDNA molecules so that TCRs could be counted quantitatively and reproducibly. Both TCR alpha and TCR beta chains were sequenced from each blood RNA sample. In the source study's methods: A median of around 100,000 TCRs per sample was observed, with a range of 23,224 to 690,600. The Decombinator software suite was used to annotate the V, J and CDR3 of the TCR reads. For PS versus PT1 abundance plots, all samples were subsampled to the same number of TCRs (28,000). TCRs were defined as expanded if absent before sensitization and observed at least eight times at the 2-week time point. TCRdb reworked the public reads: Q25 trimming with fastp, MiXCR clone assembly, productive beta chains retained. For every CDR3 protein sequence, its rows merge into one entry that carries the most common genes and DNA. TCRdb, rather than the study authors, made the V and J calls. In this sample the table shows around 57,000 distinct CDR3 sequences, about 10% of which occur a single time. 4% of the sample is in the top ten clones.

The rearrangement combines TRBV5-6 with TRBJ1-3, with the D gene too uncertain to name. Here the sequenced sample was whole blood, taken in connection with sensitization to the hapten diphenylcyclopropenone (DPC). The sequence was collected from a woman aged 40 to 50 with alopecia areata. Some clones in this sample may be carry-over from other donors' samples. CDR3 sequence: CASSPRGGSGNTIYF. The DNA sequence follows: TGTGCCAGCAGCCCACGGGGAGGATCTGGAAACACCATATATTTT. Reference TRBV5-6 and TRBJ1-3 genes cover what lies past the CDR3, so the full variable domain is DAGVTQSPTHLIKTRGQQVTLRCSPKSGHDTVSWYQQALGQGPQFIFQYYEEEERQRGNFPDRFSGHQFPNYSSELNVNALLLGDSALYLCASSPRGGSGNTIYFGEGSWLTVV.